The 7 T cell receptor beta chains reported below all come from one sample, sequenced in a study of Ad26.COV2.S vaccination and SARS-CoV-2 variants. Treatment noted: around 19 received Ad26.COV2.S at low or high dose, single or two shots; several received placebo; per-sample allocation not given. The study sampled participants on day 63 after the first vaccine or placebo injection. Method: immunoSEQ multiplex PCR; TCRdb's copy keeps in-frame clones and lacks some. The sample consists of around 370,000 clones, 70% to 90% of them appearing once. The source material was peripheral blood, sampled in a trial of Ad26.COV2.S vaccine versus placebo. These receptors came from a person between 18 and 65 years old who received the Ad26.COV2.S COVID-19 vaccine or a placebo.

The chain employs TRBV29-1 and TRBJ2-1; TRBD2 is a possible D gene (5 bases). V lost 3 bases to trimming and J lost 0 bases, with 12 bases between them. The CDR3 is made up of 15 amino acids. Per germline, CDR1 SQVTM and CDR2 ANQGSEA. CDR3 loop: CSVDGLKSSYNEQFF. CDR3 coding DNA: TGCAGCGTTGATGGACTCAAAAGCTCCTACAATGAGCAGTTCTTC.

The CDR3 is CASSQEPPPIAVWYTF. DNA for the CDR3: TGTGCCAGCAGCCAGGAACCCCCCCCAATAGCTGTGTGGTACACCTTC. This chain links TRBV7-2 with TRBJ1-2; D uncertain. This CDR3 comprises 16 residues. Germline CDR1 is SGHTA and CDR2 is FQGNSA. The V end was cut by 5 bases, the J end by 11 bases, with 27 bases between.

The J gene is TRBJ1-5, the V gene TRBV6-2 or TRBV6-3; 9 positions agree with TRBD1. The CDR3 length is 17 residues. Germline V CDR1 and CDR2: MNHEY, SVGEGT. The V and J ends lost 2 bases and 0 bases, in that order; junction bases with no gene match: 5. The CDR3 here is CASSYTGQGYSNQPQHF. In nucleotides, the CDR3 is TGTGCCAGCAGTTACACGGGACAGGGCTATAGCAATCAGCCCCAGCATTTT.

The CDR3 bases are TGTGCCAGCAGGAACCTTGGGGGGGCTGGGGATGAAAAACTGTTTTTT. It codes for CASRNLGGAGDEKLFF. The chain uses TRBV28 and TRBJ1-4; perhaps TRBD1 as D (6 bases). The CDR3 runs 16 residues. CDR1 MDHEN and CDR2 SYDVKM come from the germline V gene. V lost 6 bases to trimming and J lost 6 bases, with 20 bases between them.

This rearrangement joins TRBV3-1 (or the pseudogene TRBV3-2) to TRBJ2-7; 7 positions agree with TRBD1. V lost 4 bases, J lost 4 bases, and 7 bases stayed unmatched. The CDR3 contains 14 residues. The V gene's germline CDR1 is LGHDT and CDR2 YNNKEL (reference sequence). The CDR3 loop is CASSPRDRGYEQYF. The CDR3 DNA is TGTGCCAGCAGCCCCAGGGACAGAGGGTACGAGCAGTACTTC.

For the CDR3, the DNA is TGCGCCAGCAGCCAAGACCGGGACAGGGGAGGCTATGGCTACACCTTC. Its translation: CASSQDRDRGGYGYTF. V is TRBV4-1 and J is TRBJ1-2, with TRBD1 matching over 10 bases. V lost 0 bases, J lost 4 bases, and 5 bases stayed unmatched. The germline V gene has CDR1 MGHRA and CDR2 YSYEKL. The length of the CDR3 is 16 residues.

This chain uses TRBV6-5 with TRBJ2-1; 14 bases match TRBD2. The CDR3 contains 16 residues. Trimming took 0 bases from V and 13 from J; bases not matched to a gene: 8. Germline loops: CDR1 MNHEY, CDR2 SVGAGI. The DNA of the CDR3 is TGTGCCAGCAGTTACTCTACGGGACTAGCGGGAGCGGTCCAGTTCTTC. Protein product: CASSYSTGLAGAVQFF.